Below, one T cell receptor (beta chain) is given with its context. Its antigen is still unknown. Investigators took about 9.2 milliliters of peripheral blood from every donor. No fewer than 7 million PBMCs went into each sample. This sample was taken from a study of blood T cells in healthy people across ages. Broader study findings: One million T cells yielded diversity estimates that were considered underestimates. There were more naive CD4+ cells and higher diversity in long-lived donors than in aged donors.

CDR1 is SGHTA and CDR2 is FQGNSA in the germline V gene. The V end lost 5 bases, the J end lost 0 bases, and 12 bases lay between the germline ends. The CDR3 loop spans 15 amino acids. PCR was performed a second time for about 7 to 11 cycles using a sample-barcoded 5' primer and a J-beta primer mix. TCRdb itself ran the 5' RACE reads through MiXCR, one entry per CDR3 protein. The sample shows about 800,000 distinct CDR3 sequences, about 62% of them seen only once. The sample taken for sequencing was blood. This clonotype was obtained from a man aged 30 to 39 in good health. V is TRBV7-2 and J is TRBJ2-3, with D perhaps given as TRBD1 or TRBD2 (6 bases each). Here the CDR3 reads CASSRRGASTDTQYF. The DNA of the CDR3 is TGTGCCAGCAGCCGTAGGGGGGCTAGCACAGATACGCAGTATTTT.